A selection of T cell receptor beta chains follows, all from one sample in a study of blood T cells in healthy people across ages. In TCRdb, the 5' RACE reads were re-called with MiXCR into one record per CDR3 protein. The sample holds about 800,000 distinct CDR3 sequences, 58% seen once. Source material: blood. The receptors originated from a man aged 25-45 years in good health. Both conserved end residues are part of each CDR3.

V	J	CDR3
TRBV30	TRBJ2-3	CAWSRGQEGDTQYF
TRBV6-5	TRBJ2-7	CASRVPGTSGAYEQYF
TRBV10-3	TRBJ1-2	CAISLGDGYTF
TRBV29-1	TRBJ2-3	CSVVRLAGRVQYF
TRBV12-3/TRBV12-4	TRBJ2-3	CASSPLGRSTDTQYF
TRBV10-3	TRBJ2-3	CAISETVYIDTRYF
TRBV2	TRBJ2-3	CASTSGRAPLSTDTQYF
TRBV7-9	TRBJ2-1	CASSKGDEQFF
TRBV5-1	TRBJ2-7	CASTLTGGSYEQYF
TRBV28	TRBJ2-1	CASKGLTNEQFF
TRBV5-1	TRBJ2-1	CASSPQGIQVASEQFF
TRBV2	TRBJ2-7	CASSNTGLWAEQYF
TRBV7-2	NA	CASSFPGTSEKTQYF
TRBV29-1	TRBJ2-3	CSVEWDTQYF
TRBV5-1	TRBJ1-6	CASSLDSLQSVSSPLHF
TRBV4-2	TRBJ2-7	CASSRDRGLYEQNF
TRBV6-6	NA	CASIANRGEQYF
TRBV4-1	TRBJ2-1	CASSQEGTSPPAEQFF
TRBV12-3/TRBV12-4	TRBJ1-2	CASSLGGTLTNYGYTF
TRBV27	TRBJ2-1	CASRLGRGEYNEQFF
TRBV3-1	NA	CASRGHKNIQYF
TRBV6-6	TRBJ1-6	CASSGTGTSGSPLHF
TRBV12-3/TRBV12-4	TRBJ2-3	CASSSGSLDTQYF
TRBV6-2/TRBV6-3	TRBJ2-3	CASKVSGIRADTQYF
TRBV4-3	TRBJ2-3	CATRQGNTDTQYF
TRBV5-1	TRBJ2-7	CASSFYAGTNLYEQYF
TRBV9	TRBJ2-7	CASSVTPGNEQYF
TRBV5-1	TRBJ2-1	CASRKEGVNEQFF
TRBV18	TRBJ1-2	CASSPFTRTDPNYGYTF
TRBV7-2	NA	CASSSNRATAETQYF
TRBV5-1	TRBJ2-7	CASGINSPYEQYF
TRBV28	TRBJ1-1	CASTVGVRREAFF
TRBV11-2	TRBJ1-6	CASSLAGISPLHF
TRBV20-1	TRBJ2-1	CSAQGGSGSSNEQFF
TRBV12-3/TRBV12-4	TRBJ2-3	CASSLESITDTQYF
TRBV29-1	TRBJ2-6	CSVAGTNPGANVLTF
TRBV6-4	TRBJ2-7	CASSDPTLTGQVYEQYF